This passage covers 19 T cell receptor beta chains from one sample sequenced in a study of T cell responses to AZD1222 COVID-19 vaccine. Using immunoSEQ multiplex PCR, the repertoire was profiled, and TCRdb retains in-frame clones only, with some absent. The sample carries approximately 140,000 clones, roughly 90% recorded once. Here the sequenced sample was peripheral blood, taken on day 0 of AZD1222 vaccination. The receptors come from an adult in good health.

The chain couples TRBV28 to TRBJ2-7; TRBD1 agrees at 7 bases. With 5 bases clipped from V and 5 bases from J, the junction kept 12 bases outside the gene matches. This CDR3 contains 15 residues. Per the germline V gene, CDR1 is MDHEN and CDR2 is SYDVKM. The CDR3: CASSQVRQGGDEQYF. CDR3 coding DNA: TGTGCCAGCAGTCAGGTTCGACAGGGTGGAGACGAGCAGTACTTC.

The V call is TRBV27, the J call TRBJ2-3, with a possible D match to TRBD2 (5 bases). V dropped 7 bases and J dropped 0 bases, with 11 bases sitting between them. Germline CDR1 MNHEY, CDR2 SMNVEV (reference sequence). The CDR3 loop spans 14 amino acids. CDR3 residues: CASKQAVSTDTQYF. Here the CDR3 DNA reads TGTGCCAGCAAGCAAGCGGTCAGCACAGATACGCAGTATTTT.

V usage is TRBV5-1 and J usage is TRBJ2-5; 9 nucleotides align to TRBD2. Germline V lookup: CDR1 SGHRS, CDR2 YFSETQ. The CDR3 runs 14 residues. V lost 4 bases and J lost 3; bases outside the gene matches: 4. CDR3 coding DNA: TGCGCCAGCAGCCCTGGCGGGGGGGAAGAGACCCAGTACTTC. Translated: CASSPGGGEETQYF.

This chain joins TRBV6-5 and TRBJ1-5; D ambiguous. Per the germline V gene, CDR1 is MNHEY and CDR2 is SVGAGI. The ends were cut back, 9 bases at V and 7 bases at J, with 16 bases in the middle. The CDR3 contains 13 residues. CDR3 nucleotide sequence: TGTGCCAGTGTTTCGGGGTATGGGCAGCCCCAGCATTTT. Its translation is CASVSGYGQPQHF.

The CDR3 loop reads CASSGSEQETQYF. CDR3 bases: TGTGCCAGCAGTGGGTCTGAGCAAGAGACCCAGTACTTC. This sequence joins TRBV6-2 or TRBV6-3 and TRBJ2-5; no clear D gene. From germline, CDR1 is MNHEY and CDR2 SVGEGT. V lost 5 bases and J lost 2, with 9 bases in between. The CDR3 length is 13 residues.

The chain employs TRBV6-1 and TRBJ2-7, with no clear D. CDR1 and CDR2 (germline): MNHNS, SASEGT. Trimming took 1 base from V and 9 from J, leaving 10 bases between them. This CDR3 has 12 amino acids. CDR3 protein: CASSEDRIWQYF. The CDR3, as DNA: TGTGCCAGCAGTGAAGACAGAATTTGGCAGTACTTC.

The chain joins TRBV6-5 to TRBJ2-7; D unresolved. The V and J ends lost 7 bases and 4 bases respectively, with 8 bases between them. Germline lookup yields CDR1 MNHEY and CDR2 SVGAGI. The CDR3 is 11 residues long. The CDR3 here is CASTGRYEQYF. CDR3 bases: TGTGCCAGCACGGGTCGATACGAGCAGTACTTC.

The chain couples TRBV4-1 to TRBJ2-1; D tentatively fits TRBD1 or TRBD2 (7 bases each). Trimming cost V 4 bases and J 4 bases, with 20 bases left between them. The CDR3 totals 17 residues. Germline values: CDR1 MGHRA, CDR2 YSYEKL. The CDR3 coding sequence is TGCGCCAGCAGCCCCCAGGGGGAGGGGTTTAAATACAATGAGCAGTTCTTC. Translation: CASSPQGEGFKYNEQFF.

The V and J genes are TRBV28 and TRBJ1-5, with D tentatively TRBD1 (5 bases). This CDR3 is built from 15 residues. CDR1 is MDHEN, CDR2 SYDVKM, per germline. V lost 2 bases, J lost 2 bases, and 10 bases lay in between. DNA of the CDR3: TGTGCCAGCAGTTTAGGGGACCGGGGCAATCAGCCCCAGCATTTT. This gives the protein CASSLGDRGNQPQHF.

The rearrangement joins TRBV4-1 to TRBJ1-4; D ambiguous. V shed 0 bases and J shed 2 bases, with 10 bases lying between them. Germline CDR1 and CDR2: MGHRA and YSYEKL. The CDR3 consists of 16 residues. As DNA, the CDR3 is TGCGCCAGCAGCCAAGAGTCTCTGGCCACTAATGAAAAACTGTTTTTT. This translates into CASSQESLATNEKLFF.

DNA of the CDR3: TGTGCCAGTCAACCCTTCCGGGAAACGGATGGCTACACCTTC. Translation: CASQPFRETDGYTF. This chain connects TRBV19 to TRBJ1-2, with D uncertain. Germline CDR1 reads LNHDA; CDR2 reads SQIVND (reference sequence). The V gene lost 8 bases and the J gene lost 6 bases, with 19 bases spanning the gap. The CDR3 sequence is 14 residues long.

V is TRBV6-5 and J is TRBJ1-4; D may be TRBD1 (5 bases). This CDR3 contains 16 residues. The germline V gene encodes CDR1 MNHEY and CDR2 SVGAGI. The V end lost 0 bases, the J end lost 0 bases, and 8 bases lay between the germline ends. In DNA form, the CDR3 reads TGTGCCAGCAGTTACTCGGGGGTGGCAACTAATGAAAAACTGTTTTTT. It is translated as CASSYSGVATNEKLFF.

The chain has TRBV30 and TRBJ1-2, with 9 bases fitting TRBD1. The V gene's germline CDR1 is GTSNPN and CDR2 SVGIG (reference sequence). J lost 2 bases, V lost 2 bases, and 9 bases had no gene match. The CDR3 is 16 residues long. The CDR3 reads CAWSRTGGSKNYGYTF. The CDR3 nucleotides are TGTGCCTGGAGTCGCACAGGGGGCTCCAAAAACTATGGCTACACCTTC.

CDR3 coding DNA: TGTGCCAGCAGCCCAAACAGGGAAAAACTGTTTTTT. It encodes CASSPNREKLFF. This chain uses TRBV7-9 with TRBJ1-4; D is possibly TRBD1 (5 bases). CDR1 is SEHNR, CDR2 FQNEAQ, per germline (reference sequence). This CDR3 has 12 residues. Deletions cut 5 bases from V and 8 bases from J, with 9 bases between.

The J gene is TRBJ2-1, the V gene TRBV3-1 (or the pseudogene TRBV3-2); TRBD2 agrees at 7 bases. The CDR3 loop spans 13 amino acids. Per germline, CDR1 LGHDT and CDR2 YNNKEL (reference sequence). J lost 6 bases, V lost 7 bases, and 6 bases had no gene match. The chain's CDR3 is CASKSGGPNEQFF. CDR3 bases: TGTGCCAGCAAGTCGGGAGGCCCCAATGAGCAGTTCTTC.

The chain couples TRBV28 to TRBJ2-2; 11 bases fit TRBD2. Germline V CDR1 and CDR2: MDHEN, SYDVKM. The CDR3 is 18 residues long. Trimming removed 3 bases from V and 6 bases from J; junction bases left unmatched: 12. As DNA, the CDR3 is TGTGCCAGCAGTTTCCCCGGGACTAGCGGTCTGGTGGCCGGGGAGCTGTTTTTT. Protein product: CASSFPGTSGLVAGELFF.

The chain couples TRBV29-1 to TRBJ1-4; 9 positions match TRBD1. V lost 5 bases and J lost 10; bases outside the gene matches: 11. CDR1 and CDR2 (germline): SQVTM, ANQGSEA. CDR3 length: 14 amino acids. The CDR3 region is CSVLRQGGPGKLFF. The CDR3 nucleotides read TGCAGCGTTCTGCGACAGGGGGGGCCTGGAAAACTGTTTTTT.

The CDR3 bases are TGTGCCAGCAGTAAAACCCCAGGGATGCGAAACTATGGCTACACCTTC. As protein: CASSKTPGMRNYGYTF. The genes are TRBV27 and TRBJ1-2; D perhaps matches TRBD1 (5 bases). Trimming cost V 5 bases and J 2 bases, with 18 bases left between them. The germline CDR1 and CDR2 sequences are MNHEY and SMNVEV (reference sequence). The CDR3 is 16 residues long.

This clone was seen only once. This chain joins TRBV10-3 and TRBJ2-5; the D is unclear. The CDR3 is 13 amino acids. Germline CDR1 is ENHRY and CDR2 is SYGVKD. Trimming pared 6 bases from V and 5 bases from J, leaving 13 bases between. The CDR3 reads CAISVDKKETQYF. The CDR3 region has the DNA TGTGCCATCAGCGTTGACAAGAAGGAGACCCAGTACTTC.